Presented here are 7 T cell receptor beta chains from one specimen sequenced in a study of Ad26.COV2.S vaccination and SARS-CoV-2 variants. Produced via immunoSEQ multiplex PCR; TCRdb's table is partial and in-frame only. The sample shows about 97,000 clones, around 80% of them seen only once. Sequenced material: peripheral blood, taken after recovery from COVID-19. Every receptor here comes from a human donor who had recovered from COVID-19.

This clone occurred a few times. V usage is TRBV9 and J usage is TRBJ2-7; D might be TRBD1 (6 bases). This CDR3 has 13 amino acids. V lost 4 bases and J 5 bases, leaving 13 bases between the germline ends. Germline-derived CDR1 and CDR2 are SGDLS and YYNGEE. The CDR3 DNA is TGTGCCAGCAGCCTCAGGGGTGTGGACGAGCAGTACTTC. This gives the protein CASSLRGVDEQYF.

The J gene is TRBJ1-2, the V gene TRBV2, with D unresolved. Germline V gives CDR1 SNHLY, CDR2 FYNNEI. The CDR3 has 13 residues. Trimming took off 0 bases at V and 6 bases at J, with 8 bases between the two ends. Here the CDR3 reads CASSEALQDGYTF. In DNA, the CDR3 is TGTGCCAGCAGTGAAGCGCTTCAGGATGGCTACACCTTC. The whole variable domain, remainder taken from reference TRBV2 and TRBJ1-2, is EPEVTQTPSHQVTQMGQEVILRCVPISNHLYFYWYRQILGQKVEFLVSFYNNEISEKSEIFDDQFSVERPDGSNFTLKIRSTKLEDSAMYFCASSEALQDGYTFGSGTRLTVV.

This rearrangement joins TRBV5-6 to TRBJ1-1; 10 bases match TRBD1. The CDR3 loop spans 15 amino acids. The V gene's germline CDR1 is SGHDT and CDR2 YYEEEE. Trimming cost V 3 bases and J 5 bases; bases outside gene matches: 7. The CDR3 nucleotides read TGTGCCAGCAGCTCGGGACAGGGGTTTTGGACTGAAGCTTTCTTT. Translating it yields CASSSGQGFWTEAFF.

The sample holds one count of this clone. V gene TRBV9 combines with J gene TRBJ2-5, with D possibly matching TRBD1 (5 bases). The germline V gene has CDR1 SGDLS and CDR2 YYNGEE. V lost 0 bases and J lost 1, with 7 bases in between. This CDR3 is 14 amino acids long. The DNA of the CDR3 is TGTGCCAGCAGCGTAGGCAGGGCCCAAGAGACCCAGTACTTC. Its protein product is CASSVGRAQETQYF.

This clone was seen only once. CDR3 bases: TGTGCCACCAGCGGGACAGCAAGCAATCAGCCCCAGCATTTT. Protein product: CATSGTASNQPQHF. The V call is TRBV24-1, the J call TRBJ1-5; 7 positions agree with TRBD1. Trimming removed 7 bases from V and 1 base from J; junction bases left unmatched: 3. The CDR3 has 14 residues. CDR1 KGHDR and CDR2 SFDVKD come from the germline V gene.

V gene TRBV4-1 combines with J gene TRBJ2-5, with TRBD1 matching over 8 bases. The CDR3 consists of 18 residues. The junction had 12 bases not matched to a gene; V was cut back by 0 bases and J by 3 bases. Per germline, CDR1 MGHRA and CDR2 YSYEKL. The CDR3 protein is CASSQEGETGAGEETQYF. Here the CDR3 DNA reads TGCGCCAGCAGCCAAGAAGGGGAGACAGGGGCCGGGGAAGAGACCCAGTACTTC.

The V gene is TRBV11-1, the J gene TRBJ2-2; weak D call: TRBD1 (5 bases). This CDR3 spans 16 amino acids. Germline V lookup: CDR1 SGHAT, CDR2 FQDESV (reference sequence). V was pared by 6 bases and J by 7 bases, with 21 bases between. CDR3 DNA sequence: TGTGCCAGCAGTTTATACACAGGATCGGCGATCGGGGAGCTGTTTTTT. Encoded protein: CASSLYTGSAIGELFF. The full variable domain, its missing parts supplied by reference TRBV11-1 and TRBJ2-2, is EAEVAQSPRYKITEKSQAVAFWCDPISGHATLYWYRQILGQGPELLVQFQDESVVDDSQLPKDRFSAERLKGVDSTLKIQPAELGDSAMYLCASSLYTGSAIGELFFGEGSRLTVL.